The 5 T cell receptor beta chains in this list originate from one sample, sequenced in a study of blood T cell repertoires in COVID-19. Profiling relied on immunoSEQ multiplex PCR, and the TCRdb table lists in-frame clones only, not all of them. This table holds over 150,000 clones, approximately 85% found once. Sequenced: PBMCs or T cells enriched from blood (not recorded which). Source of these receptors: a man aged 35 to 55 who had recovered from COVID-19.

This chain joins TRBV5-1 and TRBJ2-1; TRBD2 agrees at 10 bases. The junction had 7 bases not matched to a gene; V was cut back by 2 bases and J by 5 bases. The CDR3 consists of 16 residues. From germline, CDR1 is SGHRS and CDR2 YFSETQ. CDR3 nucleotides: TGCGCCAGCAGCTTACCTAGCGGGGGCGCCCACAATGAGCAGTTCTTC. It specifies CASSLPSGGAHNEQFF.

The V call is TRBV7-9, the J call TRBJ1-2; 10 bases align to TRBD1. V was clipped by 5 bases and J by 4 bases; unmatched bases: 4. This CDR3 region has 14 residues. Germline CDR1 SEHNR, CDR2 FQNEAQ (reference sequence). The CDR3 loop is CASSPRQGAYGYTF. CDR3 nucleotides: TGTGCCAGCAGCCCGAGACAGGGGGCCTATGGCTACACCTTC. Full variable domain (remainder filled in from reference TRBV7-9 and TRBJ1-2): DTGVSQNPRHKITKRGQNVTFRCDPISEHNRLYWYRQTLGQGPEFLTYFQNEAQLEKSRLLSDRFSAERPKGSFSTLEIQRTEQGDSAMYLCASSPRQGAYGYTFGSGTRLTVV.

In DNA, the CDR3 is TGTGCCTGGAGTGTACTGCAGGGGGTCGGTGACACTGAAGCTTTCTTT. This encodes CAWSVLQGVGDTEAFF. This chain joins TRBV30 and TRBJ1-1, with TRBD1 matching over 7 bases. Trimming cost V 0 bases and J 3 bases; bases outside gene matches: 10. The CDR3 covers 16 residues. The V gene's germline CDR1 is GTSNPN and CDR2 SVGIG (reference sequence).

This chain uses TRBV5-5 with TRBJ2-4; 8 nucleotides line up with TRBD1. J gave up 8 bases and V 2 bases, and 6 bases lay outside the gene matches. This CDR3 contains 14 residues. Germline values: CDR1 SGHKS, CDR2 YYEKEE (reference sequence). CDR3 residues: CASSFDRGRDIQYF. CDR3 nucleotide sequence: TGTGCCAGCAGCTTCGACAGGGGAAGGGACATTCAGTACTTC. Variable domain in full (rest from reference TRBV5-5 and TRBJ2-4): DAGVTQSPTHLIKTRGQQVTLRCSPISGHKSVSWYQQVLGQGPQFIFQYYEKEERGRGNFPDRFSARQFPNYSSELNVNALLLGDSALYLCASSFDRGRDIQYFGAGTRLSVL.

CDR3 bases: TGTGCCTCACAAGACATAGTCTCCGGGGACACTGAAGCTTTCTTT. Protein: CASQDIVSGDTEAFF. The V and J genes are TRBV10-3 and TRBJ1-1, with D hard to call. In germline, CDR1 is ENHRY, CDR2 SYGVKD. V was clipped by 11 bases and J by 3 bases, with 22 bases between them. There are 15 residues in the CDR3.